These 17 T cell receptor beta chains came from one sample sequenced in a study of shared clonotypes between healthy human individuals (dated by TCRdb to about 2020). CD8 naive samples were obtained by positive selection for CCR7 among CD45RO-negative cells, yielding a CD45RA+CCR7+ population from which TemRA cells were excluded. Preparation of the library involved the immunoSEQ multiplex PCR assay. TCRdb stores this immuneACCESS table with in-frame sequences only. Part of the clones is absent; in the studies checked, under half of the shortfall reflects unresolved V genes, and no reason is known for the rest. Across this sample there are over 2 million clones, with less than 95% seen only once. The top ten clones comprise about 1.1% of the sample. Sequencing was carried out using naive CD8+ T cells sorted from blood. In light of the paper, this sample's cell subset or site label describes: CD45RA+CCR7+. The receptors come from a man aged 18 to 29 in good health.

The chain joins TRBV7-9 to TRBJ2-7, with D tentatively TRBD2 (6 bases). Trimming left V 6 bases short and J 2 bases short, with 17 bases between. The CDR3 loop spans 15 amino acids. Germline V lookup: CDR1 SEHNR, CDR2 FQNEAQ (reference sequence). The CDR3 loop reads CASSSSVGPTYEQYF. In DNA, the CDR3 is TGTGCCAGCAGTTCTAGCGTGGGACCTACCTACGAGCAGTACTTC. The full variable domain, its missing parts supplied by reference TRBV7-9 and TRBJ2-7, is DTGVSQNPRHKITKRGQNVTFRCDPISEHNRLYWYRQTLGQGPEFLTYFQNEAQLEKSRLLSDRFSAERPKGSFSTLEIQRTEQGDSAMYLCASSSSVGPTYEQYFGPGTRLTVT.

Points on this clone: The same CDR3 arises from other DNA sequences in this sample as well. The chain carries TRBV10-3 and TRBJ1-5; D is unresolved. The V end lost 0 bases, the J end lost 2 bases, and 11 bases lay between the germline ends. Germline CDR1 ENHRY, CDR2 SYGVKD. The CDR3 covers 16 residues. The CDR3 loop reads CAISESVGGGNQPQHF. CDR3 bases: TGTGCCATCAGTGAGTCGGTAGGTGGAGGCAATCAGCCCCAGCATTTT.

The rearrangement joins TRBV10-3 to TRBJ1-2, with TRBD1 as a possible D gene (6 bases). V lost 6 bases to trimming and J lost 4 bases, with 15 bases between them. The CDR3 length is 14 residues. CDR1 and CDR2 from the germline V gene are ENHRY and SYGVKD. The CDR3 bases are TGTGCCATCAGCGGTGGACAGCCCTCCTATGGCTACACCTTC. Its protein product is CAISGGQPSYGYTF.

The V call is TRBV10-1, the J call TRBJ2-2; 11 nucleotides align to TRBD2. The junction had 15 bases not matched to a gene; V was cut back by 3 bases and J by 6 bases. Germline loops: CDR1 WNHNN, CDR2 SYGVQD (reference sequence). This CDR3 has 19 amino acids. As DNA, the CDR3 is TGCGCCAGCAGTGATGGAAGCCTAGCGGGAGGCCCGAAACCCGGGGAGCTGTTTTTT. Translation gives CASSDGSLAGGPKPGELFF.

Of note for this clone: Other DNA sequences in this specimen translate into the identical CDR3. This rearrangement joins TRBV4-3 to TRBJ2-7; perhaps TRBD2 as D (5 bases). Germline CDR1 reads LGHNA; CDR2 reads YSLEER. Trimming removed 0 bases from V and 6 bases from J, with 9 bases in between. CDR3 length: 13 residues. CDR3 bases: TGCGCCAGCAGCCAAGATATAGGGAGCGAGCAGTACTTC. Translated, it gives CASSQDIGSEQYF.

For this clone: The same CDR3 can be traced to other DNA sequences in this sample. CDR3 protein: CASSVGQGGYEQYF. CDR3 DNA: TGTGCCAGCAGCGTGGGACAGGGGGGCTACGAGCAGTACTTC. V and J are TRBV2 and TRBJ2-7; 11 bases align to TRBD1. Per germline, CDR1 SNHLY and CDR2 FYNNEI. The CDR3 is 14 residues long. V lost 6 bases, J lost 3 bases, and 4 bases stayed unmatched.

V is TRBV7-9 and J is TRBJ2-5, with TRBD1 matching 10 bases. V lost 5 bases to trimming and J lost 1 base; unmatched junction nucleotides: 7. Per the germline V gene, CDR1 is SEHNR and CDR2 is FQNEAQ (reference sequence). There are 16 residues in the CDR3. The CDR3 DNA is TGTGCCAGCAGCCTCTTTGGGACAGGGGTCCAAGAGACCCAGTACTTC. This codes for CASSLFGTGVQETQYF.

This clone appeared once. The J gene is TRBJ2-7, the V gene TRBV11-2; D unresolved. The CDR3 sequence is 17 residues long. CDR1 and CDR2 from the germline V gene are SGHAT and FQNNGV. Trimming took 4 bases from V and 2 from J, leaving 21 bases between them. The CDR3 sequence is CASSSAVGLVVPYEQYF. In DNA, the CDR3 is TGTGCCAGCAGCTCGGCCGTAGGTCTAGTAGTGCCCTACGAGCAGTACTTC.

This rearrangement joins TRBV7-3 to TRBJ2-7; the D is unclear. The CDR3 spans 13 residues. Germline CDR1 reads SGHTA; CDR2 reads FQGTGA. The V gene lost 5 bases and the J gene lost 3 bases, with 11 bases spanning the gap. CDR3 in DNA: TGTGCCAGCAGCCCGCTTTCGGTCTACGAGCAGTACTTC. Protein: CASSPLSVYEQYF.

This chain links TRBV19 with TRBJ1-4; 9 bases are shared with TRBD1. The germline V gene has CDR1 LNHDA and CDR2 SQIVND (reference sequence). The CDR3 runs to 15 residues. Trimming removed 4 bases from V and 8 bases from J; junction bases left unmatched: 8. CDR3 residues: CASSRDREGEEKLFF. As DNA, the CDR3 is TGTGCCAGTAGTAGGGACAGGGAGGGAGAAGAAAAACTGTTTTTT.

The CDR3 protein is CASMGRDNSPLHF. The CDR3 nucleotides read TGTGCCAGCATGGGGAGGGATAATTCACCCCTCCACTTT. The chain carries TRBV28 and TRBJ1-6; D gene uncertain. V lost 7 bases and J 5 bases, leaving 9 bases between the germline ends. CDR3 length equals 13 residues. The germline CDR1 and CDR2 sequences are MDHEN and SYDVKM.

CDR3 amino acids: CASSGGTAGELFF. CDR3 DNA: TGTGCCAGTAGTGGAGGGACAGCCGGGGAGCTGTTTTTT. The V call is TRBV19, the J call TRBJ2-2; D is possibly TRBD1 (7 bases). This CDR3 contains 13 residues. Germline V gene data show CDR1 as LNHDA and CDR2 as SQIVND (reference sequence). V was trimmed by 5 bases and J by 6 bases, leaving 10 bases between them.

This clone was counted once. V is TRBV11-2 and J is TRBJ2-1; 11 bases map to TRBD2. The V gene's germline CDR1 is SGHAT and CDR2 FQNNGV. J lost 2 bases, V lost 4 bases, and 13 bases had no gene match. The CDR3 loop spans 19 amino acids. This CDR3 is CASSYTPRLAGQAYNEQFF. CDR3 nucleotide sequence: TGTGCCAGCAGCTATACCCCCCGACTAGCGGGACAAGCCTACAATGAGCAGTTCTTC.

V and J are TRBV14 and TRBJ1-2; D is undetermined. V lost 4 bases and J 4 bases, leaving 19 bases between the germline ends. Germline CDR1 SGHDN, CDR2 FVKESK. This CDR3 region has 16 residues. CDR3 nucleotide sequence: TGTGCCAGCAGCCCCCAGTCTGGGAGGACCCTCTATGGCTACACCTTC. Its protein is CASSPQSGRTLYGYTF. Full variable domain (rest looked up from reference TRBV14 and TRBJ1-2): EAGVTQFPSHSVIEKGQTVTLRCDPISGHDNLYWYRRVMGKEIKFLLHFVKESKQDESGMPNNRFLAERTGGTYSTLKVQPAELEDSGVYFCASSPQSGRTLYGYTFGSGTRLTVV.

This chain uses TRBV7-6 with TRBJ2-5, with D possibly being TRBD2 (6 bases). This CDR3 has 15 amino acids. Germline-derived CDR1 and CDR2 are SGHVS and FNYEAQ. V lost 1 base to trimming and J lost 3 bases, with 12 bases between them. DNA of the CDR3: TGTGCCAGCAGCTTAGGGCCCGGGACTGAAGAGACCCAGTACTTC. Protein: CASSLGPGTEETQYF.

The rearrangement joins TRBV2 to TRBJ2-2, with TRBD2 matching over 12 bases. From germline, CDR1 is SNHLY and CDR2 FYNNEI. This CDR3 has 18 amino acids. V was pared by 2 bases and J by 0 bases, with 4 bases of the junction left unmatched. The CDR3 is CASSEPSGRAANTGELFF. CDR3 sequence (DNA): TGTGCCAGCAGTGAACCTAGCGGGAGGGCCGCGAACACCGGGGAGCTGTTTTTT.

The CDR3: CASSPTGAETQYF. The DNA for the CDR3 is TGTGCCAGCAGTCCAACAGGGGCAGAGACCCAGTACTTC. The chain recombines TRBV6-5 with TRBJ2-5, with 7 bases that match TRBD1. Germline values: CDR1 MNHEY, CDR2 SVGAGI. The V and J ends lost 5 bases and 4 bases, in that order; junction bases with no gene match: 4. This CDR3 is built from 13 residues.